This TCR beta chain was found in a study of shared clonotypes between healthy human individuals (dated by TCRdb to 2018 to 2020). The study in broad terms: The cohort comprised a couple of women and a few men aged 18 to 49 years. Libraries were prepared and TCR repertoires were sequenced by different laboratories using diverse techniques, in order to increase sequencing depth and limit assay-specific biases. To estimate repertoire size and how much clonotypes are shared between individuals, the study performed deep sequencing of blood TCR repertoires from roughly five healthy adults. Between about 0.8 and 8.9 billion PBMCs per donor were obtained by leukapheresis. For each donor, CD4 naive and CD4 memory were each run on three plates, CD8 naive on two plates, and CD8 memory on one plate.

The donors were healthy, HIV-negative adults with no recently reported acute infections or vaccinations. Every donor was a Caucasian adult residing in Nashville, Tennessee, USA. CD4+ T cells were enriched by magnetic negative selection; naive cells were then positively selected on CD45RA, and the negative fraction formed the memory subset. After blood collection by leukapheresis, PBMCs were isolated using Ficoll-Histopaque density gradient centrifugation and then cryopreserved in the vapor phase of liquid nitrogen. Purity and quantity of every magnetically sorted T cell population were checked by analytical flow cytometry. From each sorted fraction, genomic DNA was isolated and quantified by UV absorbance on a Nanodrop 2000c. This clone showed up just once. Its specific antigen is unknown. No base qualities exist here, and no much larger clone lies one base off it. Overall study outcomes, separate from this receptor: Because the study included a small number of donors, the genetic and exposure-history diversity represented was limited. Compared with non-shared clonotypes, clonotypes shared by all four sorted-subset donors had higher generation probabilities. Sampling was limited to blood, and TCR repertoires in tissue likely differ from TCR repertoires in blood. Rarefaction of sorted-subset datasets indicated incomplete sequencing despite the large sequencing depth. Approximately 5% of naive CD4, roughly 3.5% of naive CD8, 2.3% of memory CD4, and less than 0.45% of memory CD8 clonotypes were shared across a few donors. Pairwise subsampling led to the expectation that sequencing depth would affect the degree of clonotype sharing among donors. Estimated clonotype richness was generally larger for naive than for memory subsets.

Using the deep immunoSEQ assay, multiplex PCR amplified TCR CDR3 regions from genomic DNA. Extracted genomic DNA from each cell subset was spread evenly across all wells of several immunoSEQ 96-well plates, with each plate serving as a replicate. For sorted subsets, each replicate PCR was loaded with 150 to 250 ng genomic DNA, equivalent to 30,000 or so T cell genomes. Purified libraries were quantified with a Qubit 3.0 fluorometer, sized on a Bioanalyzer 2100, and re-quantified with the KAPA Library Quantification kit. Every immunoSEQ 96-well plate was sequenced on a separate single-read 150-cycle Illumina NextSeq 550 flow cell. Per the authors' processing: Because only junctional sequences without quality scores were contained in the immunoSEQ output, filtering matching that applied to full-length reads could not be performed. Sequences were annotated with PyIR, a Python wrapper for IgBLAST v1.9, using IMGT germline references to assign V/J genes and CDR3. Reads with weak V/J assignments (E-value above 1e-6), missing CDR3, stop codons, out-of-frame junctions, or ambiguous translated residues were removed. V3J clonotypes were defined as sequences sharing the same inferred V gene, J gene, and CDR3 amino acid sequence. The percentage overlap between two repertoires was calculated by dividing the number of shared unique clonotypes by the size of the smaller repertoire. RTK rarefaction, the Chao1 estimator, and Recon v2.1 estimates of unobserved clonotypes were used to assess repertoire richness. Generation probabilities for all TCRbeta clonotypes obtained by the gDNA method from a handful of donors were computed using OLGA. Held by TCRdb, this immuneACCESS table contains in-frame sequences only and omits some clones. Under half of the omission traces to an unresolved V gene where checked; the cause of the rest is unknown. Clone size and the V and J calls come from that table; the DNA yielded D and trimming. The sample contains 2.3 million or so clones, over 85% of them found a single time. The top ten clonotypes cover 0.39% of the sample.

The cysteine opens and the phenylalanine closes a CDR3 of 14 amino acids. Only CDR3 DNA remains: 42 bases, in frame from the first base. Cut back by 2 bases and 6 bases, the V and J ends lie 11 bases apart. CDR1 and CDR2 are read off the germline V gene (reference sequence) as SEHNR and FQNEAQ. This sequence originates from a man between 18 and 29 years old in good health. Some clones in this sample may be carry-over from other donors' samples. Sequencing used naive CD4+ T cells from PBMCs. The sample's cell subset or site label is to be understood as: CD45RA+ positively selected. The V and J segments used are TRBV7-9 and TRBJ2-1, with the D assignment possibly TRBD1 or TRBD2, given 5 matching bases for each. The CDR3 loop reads CASSLSGHGNEQFF. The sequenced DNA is TGTGCCAGCAGCTTAAGCGGACATGGCAATGAGCAGTTCTTC.